The 10 T cell receptor beta chains listed next were all sequenced from one sample in a study of control samples from healthy donors and cancer patients. Repertoires were generated with immunoSEQ multiplex PCR, while TCRdb's copy carries only in-frame clones and drops some. Of 100,000 to 150,000 clones listed, roughly 90% were seen once; the top ten hold 2% to 3%. The sequenced material came from blood. These receptors were taken from a man in his forties in good health.

This clone came up a few times. The chain links TRBV18 to TRBJ2-1; TRBD1 agrees at 9 bases. V was pared by 5 bases and J by 5 bases, with 7 bases of the junction left unmatched. The CDR3 has 15 residues. The V gene's germline CDR1 is KGHSH and CDR2 LQKENI. CDR3 coding DNA: TGTGCCAGCTCATTCGGACAGGGGTCCAACAATGAGCAGTTCTTC. Its translation: CASSFGQGSNNEQFF.

The rearrangement joins TRBV10-1 to TRBJ1-2; 7 bases fit TRBD1. In germline, CDR1 is WNHNN, CDR2 SYGVQD (reference sequence). J was trimmed by 7 bases and V by 2 bases; bases with no gene match: 4. The CDR3 covers 13 residues. CDR3 amino acids: CASSETGVRGYTF. CDR3 nucleotides: TGCGCCAGCAGTGAGACAGGGGTCCGTGGCTACACCTTC.

V and J are TRBV9 and TRBJ2-5; D possibly corresponds to TRBD2 (6 bases). In germline, CDR1 is SGDLS, CDR2 YYNGEE. CDR3 length: 15 amino acids. Trimming left V 0 bases short and J 5 bases short, with 14 bases between. The CDR3 loop is CASSVAPSEAETQYF. The CDR3 DNA reads TGTGCCAGCAGCGTAGCCCCTAGCGAGGCGGAGACCCAGTACTTC.

The chain is built from TRBV5-1 and TRBJ1-1; D unresolved. The CDR3 covers 14 residues. Germline CDR1 is SGHRS and CDR2 is YFSETQ. The V end lost 4 bases, the J end lost 2 bases, and 12 bases lay between the germline ends. CDR3 DNA sequence: TGCGCCAGCAGCCGCCCCTCAGAAAACACTGAAGCTTTCTTT. Its protein is CASSRPSENTEAFF.

J is TRBJ1-1 and V is TRBV4-1; TRBD1 aligns across 9 bases. The V gene end was trimmed by 0 bases and the J gene end by 8 bases; junction bases not matched to a gene: 4. CDR3 length: 14 residues. CDR1 and CDR2 from the germline V gene are MGHRA and YSYEKL. The chain's CDR3 is CASSQDGTGREAFF. CDR3 sequence (DNA): TGCGCCAGCAGCCAAGATGGGACAGGGCGAGAAGCTTTCTTT.

The CDR3 region is CASSIPGEKLFF. The CDR3 nucleotides read TGTGCCAGCAGCATCCCTGGAGAAAAACTGTTTTTT. The rearrangement uses TRBV7-9 and TRBJ1-4; D remains unclear. This CDR3 is 12 amino acids long. V was cut by 5 bases and J by 8 bases, with 9 bases left in between. Germline V CDR1 and CDR2: SEHNR, FQNEAQ (reference sequence).

The chain is built from TRBV12-3 or TRBV12-4 and TRBJ1-5; D is uncertain. The CDR3 totals 12 residues. V was clipped by 6 bases and J by 2 bases, with 5 bases between them. The CDR3 region has the DNA TGTGCCAGCAGAGAGGGCAATCAGCCCCAGCATTTT. It codes for CASREGNQPQHF.

The rearrangement uses TRBV5-1 and TRBJ1-1, with D tentatively TRBD1 (6 bases). V lost 1 base to trimming and J lost 5 bases, with 15 bases between them. The germline V gene has CDR1 SGHRS and CDR2 YFSETQ. CDR3 length: 15 residues. The CDR3 bases are TGCGCCAGCAGCTTGATGGGGGGCTTTTTTACTGAAGCTTTCTTT. Translation: CASSLMGGFFTEAFF. Together with reference TRBV5-1 and TRBJ1-1, the CDR3 gives the full variable domain: KAGVTQTPRYLIKTRGQQVTLSCSPISGHRSVSWYQQTPGQGLQFLFEYFSETQRNKGNFPGRFSGRQFSNSRSEMNVSTLELGDSALYLCASSLMGGFFTEAFFGQGTRLTVV.

The CDR3 reads CASSVRDNTGELFF. In nucleotides, the CDR3 is TGCGCCAGCAGCGTCCGGGACAACACCGGGGAGCTGTTTTTT. This chain uses TRBV5-1 with TRBJ2-2; the D call may be TRBD1 or TRBD2 (5 bases each). CDR3 size: 14 residues. Germline assignment: CDR1 SGHRS and CDR2 YFSETQ. V lost 4 bases and J lost 2, with 9 bases in between.

The chain couples TRBV7-9 to TRBJ1-2; the D gene is possibly TRBD1 (5 bases). Germline V gives CDR1 SEHNR, CDR2 FQNEAQ (reference sequence). The V gene lost 4 bases and the J gene lost 8 bases, with 14 bases spanning the gap. The CDR3 is made up of 13 amino acids. CDR3 DNA sequence: TGTGCCAGCAGCTCGAGACGGGGGGACGGCTACACCTTC. Translation gives CASSSRRGDGYTF.